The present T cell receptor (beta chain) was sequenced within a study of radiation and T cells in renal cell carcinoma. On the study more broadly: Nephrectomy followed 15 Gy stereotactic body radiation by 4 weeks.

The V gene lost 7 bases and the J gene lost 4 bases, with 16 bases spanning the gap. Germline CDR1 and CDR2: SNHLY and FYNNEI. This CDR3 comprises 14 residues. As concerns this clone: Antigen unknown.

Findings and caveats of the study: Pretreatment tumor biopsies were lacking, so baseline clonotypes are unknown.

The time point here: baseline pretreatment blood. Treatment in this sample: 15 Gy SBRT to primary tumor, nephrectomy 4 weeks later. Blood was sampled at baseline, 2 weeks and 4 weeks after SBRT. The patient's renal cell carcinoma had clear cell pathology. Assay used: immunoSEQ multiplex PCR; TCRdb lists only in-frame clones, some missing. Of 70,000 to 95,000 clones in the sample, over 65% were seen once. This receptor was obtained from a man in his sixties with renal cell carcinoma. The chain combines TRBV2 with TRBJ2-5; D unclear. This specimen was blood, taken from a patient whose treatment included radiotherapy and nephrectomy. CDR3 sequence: CASTILLGIETQYF. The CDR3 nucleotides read TGTGCCAGCACCATCCTGTTGGGGATAGAGACCCAGTACTTC.